A selection of T cell receptor beta chains follows, all from one sample in a study of Ad26.COV2.S vaccination and SARS-CoV-2 variants. TCRdb keeps only in-frame clones here, not all; method: immunoSEQ multiplex PCR. This sample has 450,000 to 550,000 clones, with about 91% found just once. The material sequenced was peripheral blood, taken in a trial of Ad26.COV2.S vaccine versus placebo. The origin of the receptors is a person aged 18-65 years who received the Ad26.COV2.S COVID-19 vaccine or a placebo. Each CDR3 is given with its conserved first and last residue. The D gene is left open where the match is weak. Only some rows state a clone size, as once, few, many or a class for expanded clones.

V	D	size	J	CDR3	DNA
TRBV2	.	.	TRBJ2-1	CASSELRFSYNEQFF	TGTGCCAGCAGTGAACTCAGATTTTCCTACAATGAGCAGTTCTTC
TRBV6-5	.	once	TRBJ1-1	CASTQGEGLYTEAFF	TGTGCCAGCACCCAGGGAGAGGGTCTTTACACTGAAGCTTTCTTT
TRBV4-1	.	once	TRBJ1-5	CASSQAGRNRNQPQHF	TGCGCCAGCAGCCAAGCCGGCCGGAATCGCAATCAGCCCCAGCATTTT
TRBV2	.	.	TRBJ2-5	CASSAGVRETQYF	TGTGCCAGCAGTGCGGGGGTCCGAGAGACCCAGTACTTC
TRBV25-1	.	.	TRBJ1-4	CASSEFQGEGNEKLFF	TGTGCCAGCAGTGAATTCCAGGGCGAAGGGAATGAAAAACTGTTTTTT
TRBV7-9	.	once	TRBJ1-1	CASSSPGTFDVAFF	TGTGCCAGCAGCTCACCCGGGACCTTCGATGTAGCTTTCTTT
TRBV27	TRBD2	.	TRBJ2-3	CASSSPGTSGYINTDTQYF	TGTGCCAGCAGTTCCCCCGGGACTAGCGGATACATAAACACAGATACGCAGTATTTT
TRBV27	.	once	TRBJ1-5	CASSQSLNQPQHF	TGTGCCAGCAGTCAAAGCTTAAATCAGCCCCAGCATTTT
TRBV13	TRBD1	.	TRBJ1-1	CASSSLFLGTGGGNTEAFF	TGTGCCAGCAGCTCCCTCTTCCTAGGGACAGGAGGGGGGAACACTGAAGCTTTCTTT
TRBV7-3	.	.	TRBJ2-7	CASSLIWEIGSYEQYF	TGTGCCAGCAGCTTAATTTGGGAAATCGGCTCCTACGAGCAGTACTTC
TRBV5-1	.	.	TRBJ2-2	CASSYERGTIGELFF	TGCGCCAGCAGCTACGAACGAGGGACAATCGGGGAGCTGTTTTTT
TRBV5-1	TRBD1	.	TRBJ1-5	CASSPGDRGAEGPQHF	TGCGCCAGCTCTCCCGGGGACAGGGGGGCGGAGGGGCCCCAGCATTTT
TRBV28	.	.	TRBJ2-2	CASTTWGVSGELFF	TGTGCCAGCACTACGTGGGGGGTGAGCGGGGAGCTGTTTTTT
TRBV19	.	.	TRBJ2-7	CASSMGREAYEQYF	TGTGCCAGTAGTATGGGCCGGGAAGCCTACGAGCAGTACTTC
TRBV5-6	TRBD1	.	TRBJ1-2	CASSLERQGPKTF	TGTGCCAGCAGCTTGGAACGACAGGGCCCGAAAACCTTC
TRBV7-2	.	.	TRBJ2-2	CASSLVLAWPAGELFF	TGTGCCAGCAGCTTAGTGCTAGCTTGGCCCGCCGGGGAGCTGTTTTTT
TRBV6-5	.	.	TRBJ1-1	CASLRGSMNTEAFF	TGTGCCAGCCTAAGGGGGAGCATGAACACTGAAGCTTTCTTT
TRBV18	TRBD1	.	TRBJ2-7	CASSPYRGLREQYF	TGTGCCAGCTCACCTTACAGGGGGCTGAGAGAGCAGTACTTC
TRBV5-4	TRBD2	.	TRBJ2-1	CASSPTSGNHNEQFF	TGTGCCAGCAGTCCTACTAGCGGGAACCACAATGAGCAGTTCTTC
TRBV29-1	.	.	TRBJ1-5	CSVGKRGQPQHF	TGCAGCGTTGGGAAGAGGGGTCAGCCCCAGCATTTT
TRBV5-1	.	once	TRBJ1-1	CASSFGAGEAFF	TGCGCCAGCAGCTTCGGGGCTGGGGAAGCTTTCTTT
TRBV5-6	TRBD2	.	TRBJ2-5	CASSEGLVSGETQYF	TGTGCCAGCAGCGAGGGACTAGTCTCGGGCGAGACCCAGTACTTC
TRBV19	.	.	TRBJ2-1	CASKAGRVNEQFF	TGTGCCAGTAAGGCGGGGCGGGTCAATGAGCAGTTCTTC
TRBV10-3	TRBD1	.	TRBJ1-3	CAISQRQGALSGNTIYF	TGTGCCATCAGTCAGAGACAGGGAGCTCTCTCTGGAAACACCATATATTTT
TRBV12-3/TRBV12-4	.	.	TRBJ1-5	CARLSGGQPQHF	TGTGCCAGGTTATCCGGCGGTCAGCCCCAGCATTTT
TRBV5-5	TRBD1	.	TRBJ1-5	CASSPDRGSGTQHF	TGTGCCAGCAGCCCAGACAGGGGGAGCGGGACCCAGCATTTT
TRBV7-8	.	once	TRBJ2-7	CASSLVGGWEQYF	TGTGCCAGCAGCTTAGTCGGAGGGTGGGAGCAGTACTTC
TRBV10-3	.	.	TRBJ2-7	CAIRGGYDEQYF	TGTGCCATCAGGGGAGGTTACGATGAGCAGTACTTC
TRBV27	TRBD2	once	TRBJ2-2	CASSPRLAGVLTGELFF	TGTGCCAGCAGTCCTAGACTAGCGGGAGTCCTTACCGGGGAGCTGTTTTTT
TRBV5-4	.	.	TRBJ1-4	CASSQEGKGVEKLFF	TGTGCCAGCAGCCAAGAGGGGAAGGGAGTGGAAAAACTGTTTTTT
TRBV5-1	.	few	TRBJ2-5	CASSRAVQETQYF	TGCGCCAGCTCGAGGGCCGTCCAAGAGACCCAGTACTTC
TRBV27	.	.	TRBJ2-1	CASSLSFFDNEQFF	TGTGCCAGCAGTTTATCATTCTTTGACAATGAGCAGTTCTTC
TRBV6-5	TRBD1	once	TRBJ1-5	CASRSSQGLQPQHF	TGTGCCAGCAGGAGCTCACAGGGGCTCCAGCCCCAGCATTTT
TRBV18	.	.	TRBJ2-1	CASSPHWGDEQFF	TGTGCCAGCTCACCTCATTGGGGGGATGAGCAGTTCTTC
TRBV18	.	.	TRBJ1-3	CASSPQLGSGNTIYF	TGTGCCAGCTCACCACAGCTGGGATCTGGAAACACCATATATTTT
TRBV6-5	.	.	TRBJ2-5	CASSYGADQETQYF	TGTGCCAGCAGTTACGGGGCAGACCAAGAGACCCAGTACTTC
TRBV7-2	.	once	TRBJ1-5	CASSLRMNQPQHF	TGTGCCAGCAGCTTGAGGATGAATCAGCCCCAGCATTTT
TRBV6-6	.	.	TRBJ2-2	CASSYGSLATGELFF	TGTGCCAGCAGTTACGGTTCGTTGGCGACCGGGGAGCTGTTTTTT
TRBV4-3	.	.	TRBJ1-3	CASSQGGYGSGNTIYF	TGCGCCAGCAGCCAAGGGGGTTATGGTTCCGGAAACACCATATATTTT
TRBV7-2	.	few	TRBJ1-2	CASSLDRMGGYTF	TGTGCCAGCAGCTTAGACCGAATGGGGGGCTACACCTTC
TRBV4-2	TRBD2	many	TRBJ2-2	CASSQELRLAGPNTGELFF	TGTGCCAGCAGCCAAGAACTCAGACTAGCGGGGCCGAACACCGGGGAGCTGTTTTTT
TRBV10-2	.	.	TRBJ2-1	CASSELAQYNEQFF	TGCGCCAGCAGTGAGCTAGCGCAGTACAATGAGCAGTTCTTC
TRBV7-2	TRBD1	.	TRBJ1-2	CASSPRVGQDLYGYTF	TGTGCCAGCAGCCCCAGAGTCGGACAGGACCTCTATGGCTACACCTTC
TRBV13	TRBD1	once	TRBJ1-2	CASSLGQGNYGYTF	TGTGCCAGCAGCCTGGGACAGGGGAACTATGGCTACACCTTC
TRBV19	.	.	TRBJ1-4	CASSILGLANEKLFF	TGTGCCAGTAGTATTTTGGGTCTGGCTAATGAAAAACTGTTTTTT